This TCR beta chain was captured by sequencing in a study of T cell clones after liver transplantation. Study-wide context: Samples came from ITN030ST, which attempted immunosuppression withdrawal within 2 years of liver transplantation. TCRbeta sequencing after a pre-transplant mixed lymphocyte reaction identified graft-donor-reactive clones, later tracked in post-transplant blood.

The study's findings and limits: Compared with third party-reactive sequences, donor-reactive ones declined more, independent of withdrawal success.

As concerns this clone: Its cognate antigen is unknown.

Profiled with immunoSEQ multiplex PCR; TCRdb holds only in-frame clones, not every one. Altogether around 77,000 clones are present, roughly 80% being singletons, with the ten largest covering 0.65% to 0.85%. CDR1 is MNHEY, CDR2 SVGAGI, per germline. The V and J ends lost 6 bases and 10 bases respectively, with 16 bases between them. CDR3 size: 13 residues. This TCR came from a human patient who received a liver transplant. Some of the T cells may derive from the graft donor. The gene calls are TRBV6-5 and TRBJ2-1; unclear D gene. The material sequenced was CD4+ T cells from blood, taken 12 months after liver transplant. For the CDR3, the DNA is TGTGCCAGCAGCCCAAATGACCTCAGGGAGCAGTTCTTC. This encodes CASSPNDLREQFF.